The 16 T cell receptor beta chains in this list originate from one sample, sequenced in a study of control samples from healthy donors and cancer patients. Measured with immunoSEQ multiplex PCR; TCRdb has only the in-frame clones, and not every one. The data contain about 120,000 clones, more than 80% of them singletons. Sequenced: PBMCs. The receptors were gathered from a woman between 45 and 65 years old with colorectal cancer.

In DNA, the CDR3 is TGTGCCACCAGCAGAGCGGATCAGGGGTCCCAAGAGACCCAGTACTTC. It encodes CATSRADQGSQETQYF. The chain recombines TRBV15 with TRBJ2-5; weak D call: TRBD1 (6 bases). V lost 1 base and J 1 base, leaving 13 bases between the germline ends. This CDR3 has 16 residues. Germline assignment: CDR1 LNHNV and CDR2 YYDKDF (reference sequence).

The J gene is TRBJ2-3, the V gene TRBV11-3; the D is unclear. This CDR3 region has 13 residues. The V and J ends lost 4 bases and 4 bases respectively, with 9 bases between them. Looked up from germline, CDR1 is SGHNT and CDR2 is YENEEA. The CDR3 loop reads CASSYGAADTQYF. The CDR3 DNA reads TGTGCCAGCAGCTACGGCGCTGCAGATACGCAGTATTTT.

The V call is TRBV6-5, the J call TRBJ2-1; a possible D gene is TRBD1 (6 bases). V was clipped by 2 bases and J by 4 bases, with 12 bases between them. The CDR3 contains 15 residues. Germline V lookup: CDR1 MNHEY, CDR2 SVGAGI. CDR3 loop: CASSYTRQAYNEQFF. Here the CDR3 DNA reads TGTGCCAGCAGTTACACCCGACAGGCATACAATGAGCAGTTCTTC.

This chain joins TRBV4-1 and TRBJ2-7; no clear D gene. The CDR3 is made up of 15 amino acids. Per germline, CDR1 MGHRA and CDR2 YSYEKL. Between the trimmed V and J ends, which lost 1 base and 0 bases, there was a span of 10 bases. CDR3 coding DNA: TGCGCCAGCAGCCAAGTGGGCAGGAACTCCTACGAGCAGTACTTC. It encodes CASSQVGRNSYEQYF.

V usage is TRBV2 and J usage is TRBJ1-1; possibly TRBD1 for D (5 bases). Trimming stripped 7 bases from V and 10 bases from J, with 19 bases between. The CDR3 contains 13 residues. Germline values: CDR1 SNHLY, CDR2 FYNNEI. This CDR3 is CASTGTPVRVAFF. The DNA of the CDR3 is TGTGCCAGCACCGGGACCCCAGTTAGGGTAGCTTTCTTT.

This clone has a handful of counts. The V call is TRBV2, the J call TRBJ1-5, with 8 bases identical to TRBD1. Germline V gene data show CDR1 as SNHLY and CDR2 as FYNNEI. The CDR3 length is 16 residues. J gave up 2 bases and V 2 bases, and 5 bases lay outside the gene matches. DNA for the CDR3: TGTGCCAGCAGTGAACGCCTACAGGGGGGCAATCAGCCCCAGCATTTT. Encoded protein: CASSERLQGGNQPQHF.

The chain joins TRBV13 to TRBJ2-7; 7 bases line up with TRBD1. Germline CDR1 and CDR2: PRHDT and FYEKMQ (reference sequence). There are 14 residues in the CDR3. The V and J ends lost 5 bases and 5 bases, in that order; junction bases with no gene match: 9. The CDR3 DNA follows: TGTGCCAGCAGCGCCCAACAGGGGTCCAACGAGCAGTACTTC. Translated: CASSAQQGSNEQYF.

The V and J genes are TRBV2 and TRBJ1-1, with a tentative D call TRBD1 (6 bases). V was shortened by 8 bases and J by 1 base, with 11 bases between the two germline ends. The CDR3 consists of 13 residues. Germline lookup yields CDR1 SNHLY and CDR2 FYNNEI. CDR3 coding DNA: TGTGCCAGCCAGGGGAACCGGAACACTGAAGCTTTCTTT. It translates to CASQGNRNTEAFF.

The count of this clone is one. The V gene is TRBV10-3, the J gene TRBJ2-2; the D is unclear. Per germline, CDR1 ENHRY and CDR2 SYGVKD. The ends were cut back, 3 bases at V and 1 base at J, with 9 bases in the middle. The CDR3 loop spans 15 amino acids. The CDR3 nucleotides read TGTGCCATCAGTGATAACATTAAGAACACCGGGGAGCTGTTTTTT. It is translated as CAISDNIKNTGELFF.

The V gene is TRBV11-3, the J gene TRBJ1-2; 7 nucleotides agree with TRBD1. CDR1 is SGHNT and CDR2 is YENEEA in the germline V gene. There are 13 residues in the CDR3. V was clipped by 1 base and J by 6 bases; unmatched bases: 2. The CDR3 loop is CASSLAQGDGYTF. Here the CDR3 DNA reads TGTGCCAGCAGCTTAGCCCAGGGGGATGGCTACACCTTC. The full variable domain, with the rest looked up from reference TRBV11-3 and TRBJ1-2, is EAGVVQSPRYKIIEKKQPVAFWCNPISGHNTLYWYLQNLGQGPELLIRYENEEAVDDSQLPKDRFSAERLKGVDSTLKIQPAELGDSAVYLCASSLAQGDGYTFGSGTRLTVV.

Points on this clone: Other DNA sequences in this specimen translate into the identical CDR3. The CDR3 loop is CASSLPQGGVGETQYF. CDR3 sequence (DNA): TGTGCCAGCAGTTTACCCCAGGGAGGTGTAGGAGAGACCCAGTACTTC. The chain uses TRBV28 and TRBJ2-5, with D possibly matching TRBD2 (6 bases). Trimming removed 2 bases from V and 4 bases from J, with 17 bases in between. The CDR3 is made up of 16 amino acids. In germline, CDR1 is MDHEN, CDR2 SYDVKM.

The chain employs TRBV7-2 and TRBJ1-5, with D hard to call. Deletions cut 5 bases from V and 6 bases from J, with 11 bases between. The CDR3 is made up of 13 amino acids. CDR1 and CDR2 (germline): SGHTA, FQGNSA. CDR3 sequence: CASSRELSQPQHF. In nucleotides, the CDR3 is TGTGCCAGCAGCAGGGAATTGAGTCAGCCCCAGCATTTT.

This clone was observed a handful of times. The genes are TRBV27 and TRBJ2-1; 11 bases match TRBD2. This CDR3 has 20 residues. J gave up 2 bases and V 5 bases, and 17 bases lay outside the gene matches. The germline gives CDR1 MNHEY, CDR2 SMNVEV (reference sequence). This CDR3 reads CASSTTLAGVVGGTYNEQFF. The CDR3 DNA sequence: TGTGCCAGCAGTACTACACTAGCGGGAGTTGTGGGGGGGACCTACAATGAGCAGTTCTTC.

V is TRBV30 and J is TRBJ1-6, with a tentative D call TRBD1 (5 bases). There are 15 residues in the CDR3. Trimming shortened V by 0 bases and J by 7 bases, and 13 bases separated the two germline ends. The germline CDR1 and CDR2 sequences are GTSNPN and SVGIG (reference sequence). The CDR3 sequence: CAWSVVGVRNSPLHF. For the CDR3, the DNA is TGTGCCTGGAGTGTAGTAGGGGTTCGGAATTCACCCCTCCACTTT.

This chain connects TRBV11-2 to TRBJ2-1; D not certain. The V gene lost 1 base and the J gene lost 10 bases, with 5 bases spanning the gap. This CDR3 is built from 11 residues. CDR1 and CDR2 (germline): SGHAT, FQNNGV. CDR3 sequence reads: CASSLGREQFF. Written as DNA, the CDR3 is TGTGCCAGCAGCTTAGGTAGGGAGCAGTTCTTC.

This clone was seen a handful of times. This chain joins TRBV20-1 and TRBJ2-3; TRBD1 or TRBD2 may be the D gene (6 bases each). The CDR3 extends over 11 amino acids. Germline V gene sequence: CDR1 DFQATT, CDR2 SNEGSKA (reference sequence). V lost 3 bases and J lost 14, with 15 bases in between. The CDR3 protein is CSASFGGVLYF. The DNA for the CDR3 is TGCAGTGCTAGTTTCGGGGGCGTGCTGTATTTT.